This T cell receptor (beta chain) was profiled in a study of shared clonotypes between healthy human individuals. V lost 4 bases, J lost 4 bases, and 14 bases lay in between. The CDR3 contains 14 residues. Germline V lookup: CDR1 SGHNT, CDR2 YYREEE (reference sequence). The repertoire was sequenced with immunoSEQ multiplex PCR; TCRdb's copy has only in-frame clones and lacks some. In the table there are approximately 940,000 clones, 60% to 85% of which are singletons. Sequencing was done on a sample of memory CD4+ T cells sorted from blood. As for subset: CD45RA-negative fraction. The chain combines TRBV5-4 with TRBJ1-2, with D possibly TRBD1 on 6 matching bases. The TCR sequence derives from a young man in good health. DNA for the CDR3: TGTGCCAGCAGCCTGGAGTTGACAGGCTATGGCTACACCTTC. Amino acids: CASSLELTGYGYTF.